This TCR beta chain derives from a study of cytomegalovirus exposure and HLA in healthy donors. The V gene's germline CDR1 is SGHDT and CDR2 YYEEEE. The CDR3 extends over 16 amino acids. V shed 0 bases, J shed 4 bases, and the junction held 7 bases outside the gene matches. It was with 60 Vbeta and 13 Jbeta primers that the PCR ran. The method was immunoSEQ multiplex PCR; TCRdb's version includes in-frame clones alone and lacks a portion of them. This sample carries 200,000 or so clones, about 83% of them seen once, and the ten largest clones take 4.5% to 7.5%. The chain recombines TRBV5-6 with TRBJ2-1, with 7 bases matching TRBD2. The specimen sequenced was PBMCs. This receptor was taken from a woman between 25 and 40 years old in good health and CMV-seropositive. This chain's CDR3 is CASSLAGGLHYNEQFF. The CDR3 nucleotides read TGTGCCAGCAGCTTGGCGGGGGGACTCCATTACAATGAGCAGTTCTTC.